Following are 5 T cell receptor beta chains from one sample sequenced in a study of CD8+ T cells in alopecia areata. The authors extracted RNA and reverse transcribed it into cDNA as the sequencing template. Repertoires were generated with immunoSEQ multiplex PCR, while TCRdb's copy carries only in-frame clones and drops some. Counted here are 90,000 or so clones, roughly 40% occurring once; the ten biggest clones make up roughly 18%. Treatment: oral pan-JAK inhibitor, 5-10 mg twice daily. Sample: CD8+ T cells sorted from blood, taken at week 24, from a patient treated with tofacitinib. Source of these receptors: a human donor with alopecia areata.

This clone was detected only a few times. V is TRBV19 and J is TRBJ2-7, with D perhaps TRBD1 (6 bases). This CDR3 has 12 residues. Germline V gives CDR1 LNHDA, CDR2 SQIVND (reference sequence). V dropped 5 bases and J dropped 3 bases, with 8 bases sitting between them. DNA of the CDR3: TGTGCCAGTAGTCCGGACAGCTACGAGCAGTACTTC. The encoded protein is CASSPDSYEQYF.

The V gene is TRBV27, the J gene TRBJ2-7; perhaps TRBD2 as D (7 bases). The CDR3 sequence is 15 residues long. Trimming took 7 bases from V and 2 from J, leaving 18 bases between them. Germline CDR1 MNHEY, CDR2 SMNVEV (reference sequence). The CDR3 bases are TGTGCCAGCACCCTAAGAGGGGGAGGGACCTACGAGCAGTACTTC. It encodes CASTLRGGGTYEQYF.

The V call is TRBV5-1, the J call TRBJ2-1; TRBD2 agrees at 10 bases. Unmatched junction bases numbered 12, after V lost 7 bases and J lost 5 bases. The CDR3 is 16 residues long. The V gene's germline CDR1 is SGHRS and CDR2 YFSETQ. CDR3 residues: CASALLGLATHNEQFF. DNA of the CDR3: TGCGCCAGCGCTCTGTTGGGACTAGCGACCCACAATGAGCAGTTCTTC.

The V and J genes are TRBV30 and TRBJ2-1; TRBD1 agrees at 9 bases. Germline V lookup: CDR1 GTSNPN, CDR2 SVGIG (reference sequence). There are 15 residues in the CDR3. Trimming removed 5 bases from V and 6 bases from J; junction bases left unmatched: 11. The CDR3 is CAWSRPGQGLNEQFF. For the CDR3, the DNA is TGTGCCTGGTCCCGACCGGGACAGGGACTCAATGAGCAGTTCTTC.

The V and J genes are TRBV29-1 and TRBJ1-1; no reliable D call. CDR1 SQVTM and CDR2 ANQGSEA come from the germline V gene. The CDR3 has 11 residues. Trimming stripped 8 bases from V and 1 base from J, with 8 bases between. CDR3 protein: CSFSGNTEAFF. The CDR3 nucleotides read TGCAGCTTCTCAGGGAACACTGAAGCTTTCTTT.